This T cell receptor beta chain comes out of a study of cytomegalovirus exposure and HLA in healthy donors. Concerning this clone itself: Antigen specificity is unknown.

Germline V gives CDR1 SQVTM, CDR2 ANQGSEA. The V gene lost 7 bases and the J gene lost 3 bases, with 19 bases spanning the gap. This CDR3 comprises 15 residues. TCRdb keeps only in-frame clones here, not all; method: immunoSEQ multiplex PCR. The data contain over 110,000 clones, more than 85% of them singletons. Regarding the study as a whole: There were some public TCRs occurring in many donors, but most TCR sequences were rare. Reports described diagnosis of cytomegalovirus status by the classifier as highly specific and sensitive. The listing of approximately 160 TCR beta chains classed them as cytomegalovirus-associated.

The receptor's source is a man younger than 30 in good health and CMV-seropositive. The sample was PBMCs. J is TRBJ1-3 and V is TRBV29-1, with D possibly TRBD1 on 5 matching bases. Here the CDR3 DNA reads TGCAGCGCCAGTATGGGGGGTGGTGTTGGAAACACCATATATTTT. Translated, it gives CSASMGGGVGNTIYF.